Listed below are T cell receptor beta chains from one sample, sequenced in a study of blood T cell repertoires in COVID-19. TCRdb keeps only in-frame clones here, not all; method: immunoSEQ multiplex PCR. The table includes tens of thousands of clones, roughly 80% detected once. Sequencing was done on a sample of peripheral blood. These receptors all stem from a woman aged 45 to 65 with acute or convalescent COVID-19. CDR3s include the opening cysteine and the closing phenylalanine or tryptophan. A D gene is named only where the DNA matches it firmly. The listing skips clone size in some rows; elsewhere it reads once, few, many or a size class.

CDR3 length | clone size | J gene | D gene | V gene | CDR3 protein | CDR3 DNA
17 | NA | TRBJ1-3 | NA | TRBV7-9 | CASNGNTGGSSGNTIYF | TGTGCCAGCAACGGAAACACAGGCGGGAGCTCTGGAAACACCATATATTTT
15 | NA | TRBJ2-1 | NA | TRBV9 | CASSVVGSSYNEQFF | TGTGCCAGCAGCGTAGTGGGGAGCTCCTACAATGAGCAGTTCTTC
16 | once | TRBJ1-4 | NA | TRBV2 | CASSESEVGRGEKLFF | TGTGCCAGCAGTGAATCCGAAGTGGGGCGGGGTGAAAAACTGTTTTTT
13 | NA | TRBJ2-1 | NA | TRBV6-5 | CASRPLPSNEQFF | TGTGCCAGCAGACCCCTACCCTCCAATGAGCAGTTCTTC
14 | NA | TRBJ1-5 | NA | TRBV18 | CASSPGGADQPQHF | TGTGCCAGCTCACCAGGGGGGGCCGATCAGCCCCAGCATTTT
15 | NA | TRBJ2-3 | TRBD2 | TRBV2 | CASSTGTSGTDTQYF | TGTGCCAGCAGCACCGGGACTAGCGGCACAGATACGCAGTATTTT
15 | once | TRBJ2-1 | TRBD2 | TRBV7-2 | CASSSGTTSGHEQFF | TGTGCCAGCAGCTCCGGGACTACCAGTGGGCATGAGCAGTTCTTC
15 | NA | TRBJ1-4 | NA | TRBV13 | CASSLGSATNEKLFF | TGTGCCAGCAGCTTAGGATCAGCAACTAATGAAAAACTGTTTTTT
15 | medium-sized | TRBJ1-2 | TRBD1 | TRBV5-1 | CASSPLSGQGFGYTF | TGCGCCAGCAGCCCACTCTCGGGACAGGGATTTGGCTACACCTTC
14 | NA | TRBJ1-5 | NA | TRBV27 | CASRDNGSNQPQHF | TGTGCCAGCAGGGACAATGGTAGCAATCAGCCCCAGCATTTT
14 | once | TRBJ1-1 | NA | TRBV18 | CASSSRGRDTEAFF | TGTGCCAGCTCATCCAGGGGACGGGACACTGAAGCTTTCTTT
13 | NA | TRBJ1-1 | NA | TRBV7-2 | CASSSQTRAEAFF | TGTGCCAGCAGCTCACAGACGAGGGCTGAAGCTTTCTTT
17 | NA | TRBJ1-2 | NA | TRBV21-1 | CASSNDLDRVGTIGYTF | TGTGCCAGCAGCAATGACCTCGACAGGGTAGGTACTATTGGCTACACCTTC
14 | NA | TRBJ2-5 | NA | TRBV7-6 | CASSLGRVAETQYF | TGTGCCAGCAGCTTAGGACGGGTCGCAGAGACCCAGTACTTC
15 | NA | TRBJ2-1 | NA | TRBV29-1 | CSGVQAGISRNGQFF | TGCAGCGGAGTCCAGGCAGGCATTTCCCGCAATGGGCAGTTCTTC
15 | NA | TRBJ2-3 | TRBD2 | TRBV7-3 | CASSLGGGTPGTQYF | TGTGCCAGCAGCTTAGGCGGGGGGACCCCCGGTACGCAGTATTTT
17 | NA | TRBJ2-6 | TRBD1 | TRBV28 | CASSYRDSRPGANVLTF | TGTGCCAGTTCCTACCGGGACAGCCGCCCTGGGGCCAACGTCCTGACTTTC
11 | NA | TRBJ1-1 | NA | TRBV27 | CASRRDTEAFF | TGTGCCAGCCGCAGGGACACTGAAGCTTTCTTT
14 | NA | TRBJ1-1 | NA | TRBV28 | CASSLGGEVGEAFF | TGTGCCAGCAGTTTGGGGGGGGAGGTTGGTGAAGCTTTCTTT
12 | NA | TRBJ2-1 | TRBD1 | TRBV19 | CASRTQGNEQFF | TGTGCCAGTAGAACACAGGGGAATGAGCAGTTCTTC
16 | NA | TRBJ1-2 | NA | TRBV28 | CASSLQTVGGSGGYTF | TGTGCCAGCAGTCTCCAAACGGTGGGAGGGTCGGGTGGCTACACCTTC
16 | few | TRBJ2-2 | NA | TRBV15 | CATKESSTRNTGELFF | TGTGCCACCAAAGAGTCGAGTACTAGGAACACCGGGGAGCTGTTTTTT
15 | once | TRBJ2-1 | TRBD2 | TRBV6-5 | CASSLLAGVGNEQFF | TGTGCCAGCAGTTTGTTAGCGGGAGTGGGGAATGAGCAGTTCTTC
14 | few | TRBJ1-3 | NA | TRBV28 | CASSLTGVQNTIYF | TGTGCCAGCAGTTTAACGGGGGTTCAGAACACCATATATTTT
19 | many | TRBJ2-5 | NA | TRBV21-1 | CASSKAGNEEGALQETQYF | TGTGCCAGCAGCAAAGCGGGGAACGAGGAGGGGGCCCTCCAAGAGACCCAGTACTTC
15 | NA | TRBJ1-1 | NA | TRBV19 | CASSIGQGPGTEAFF | TGTGCCAGTAGTATAGGGCAGGGGCCGGGAACTGAAGCTTTCTTT
14 | many | TRBJ2-5 | TRBD1 | TRBV14 | CASSQDRVRETQYF | TGTGCCAGCAGCCAGGACAGGGTCCGAGAGACCCAGTACTTC
14 | NA | TRBJ2-1 | TRBD2 | TRBV3-1/TRBV3-2 | CASSQGGRVDEQFF | TGTGCCAGCAGCCAGGGCGGGAGAGTCGATGAGCAGTTCTTC
15 | few | TRBJ2-2 | TRBD1 | TRBV9 | CASSPLGQATGELFF | TGTGCCAGCAGCCCCTTGGGACAGGCCACCGGGGAGCTGTTTTTT
14 | once | TRBJ2-3 | TRBD1 | TRBV19 | CASSNRGRSDTQYF | TGTGCCAGTAGTAACAGGGGGCGATCAGATACGCAGTATTTT
17 | NA | TRBJ2-7 | TRBD2 | TRBV3-1/TRBV3-2 | CASSRGLAGWGSYEQYF | TGTGCCAGCAGCCGTGGACTAGCGGGGTGGGGCTCCTACGAGCAGTACTTC
14 | NA | TRBJ1-3 | TRBD1 | TRBV29-1 | CSVATGDSGNTIYF | TGCAGCGTAGCGACAGGGGACTCTGGAAACACCATATATTTT
15 | many | TRBJ2-1 | TRBD2 | TRBV11-2 | CASSLERGGYNEQFF | TGTGCCAGCAGCTTAGAACGGGGGGGCTACAATGAGCAGTTCTTC
15 | NA | TRBJ2-1 | TRBD1 | TRBV19 | CASSPTGKSGDEQFF | TGTGCCAGTAGTCCGACAGGGAAATCTGGGGATGAGCAGTTCTTC
15 | NA | TRBJ2-5 | NA | TRBV5-5 | CASSARPGSTETQYF | TGTGCCAGCAGCGCGCGGCCAGGGTCTACGGAGACCCAGTACTTC
13 | NA | TRBJ2-2 | NA | TRBV7-2 | CASSSRNTGELFF | TGTGCCAGCAGCTCCAGAAACACCGGGGAGCTGTTTTTT
15 | NA | TRBJ2-7 | TRBD2 | TRBV11-2 | CASTVASGRDYEQYF | TGTGCCAGCACCGTAGCTAGCGGGAGAGATTACGAGCAGTACTTC